What follows are 14 T cell receptor beta chains derived from one specimen sequenced in a study of spatial heterogeneity in lung cancer (dated by TCRdb to the late 2010s). The time point tag for this specimen amounts to: sample taken at primary tumor resection. Receptor libraries were prepared by 5' RACE. TCRdb records NextSeq 500 as the sequencer. The public reads were reanalyzed by TCRdb: fastp trimming at Q25, MiXCR alignment, in-frame beta chains only. Entries that share a CDR3 protein sequence are merged under the most common genes and DNA. The sample includes approximately 40,000 distinct CDR3 sequences, with almost 7% observed a single time. The biggest ten clones account for about 45% of the sample. The sequencing used PBMCs, collected at surgery. The receptors originated from a female donor with early-stage non-small cell lung cancer.

This clonotype was counted ten times or more. This chain uses TRBV18 with TRBJ2-5; no definite D call. With 3 bases removed from V and 5 bases from J, the gap between germline ends came to 10 bases. Germline V gives CDR1 KGHSH, CDR2 LQKENI. There are 13 residues in the CDR3. The CDR3 spells CASSPSPRETQYF. The CDR3, as DNA: TGTGCCAGCTCACCCTCCCCGAGGGAGACCCAGTACTTC.

This clonotype was counted at least ten times. V usage is TRBV5-1 and J usage is TRBJ2-5; D may correspond to TRBD1 or TRBD2 (6 bases each). The ends were cut back, 0 bases at V and 5 bases at J, with 17 bases in the middle. CDR3 size: 16 residues. The germline gives CDR1 SGHRS, CDR2 YFSETQ. The CDR3 DNA sequence: TGCGCCAGCAGCTTGGAGGTGGGGGGCCCCCCGGAGACCCAGTACTTC. It translates to CASSLEVGGPPETQYF.

This clonotype has ten or more counts. The chain uses TRBV3-1 and TRBJ2-4; D is ambiguous. The CDR3 has 13 amino acids. Trimming shortened V by 0 bases and J by 14 bases, and 14 bases separated the two germline ends. The germline V gene has CDR1 LGHDT and CDR2 YNNKEL (reference sequence). CDR3 coding DNA: TGTGCCAGCAGCCAAGAATTCTCCAGACAAAAGTACTTC. It yields the protein CASSQEFSRQKYF.

There are many counts of this clonotype. The chain uses TRBV7-2 and TRBJ2-6, with D perhaps matching TRBD1 (5 bases). Looked up from germline, CDR1 is SGHTA and CDR2 is FQGNSA. Trimming took off 2 bases at V and 2 bases at J, with 7 bases between the two ends. This CDR3 has 15 amino acids. The CDR3 reads CASSLRGTGANVLTF. The CDR3 DNA reads TGTGCCAGCAGCTTAAGGGGTACTGGGGCCAACGTCCTGACTTTC. The entire variable domain, with the rest obtained from reference TRBV7-2 and TRBJ2-6, is as follows: GAGVSQSPSNKVTEKGKDVELRCDPISGHTALYWYRQSLGQGLEFLIYFQGNSAPDKSGLPSDRFSAERTGGSVSTLTIQRTQQEDSAVYLCASSLRGTGANVLTFGAGSRLTVL.

In its sample, this clonotype was seen many times. V usage is TRBV5-1 and J usage is TRBJ2-1; 11 nucleotides line up with TRBD2. The trim removed 4 bases at V and 1 base at J, leaving 7 bases unmatched. Germline CDR1 SGHRS, CDR2 YFSETQ. CDR3 length: 17 residues. CDR3 loop: CASSPGGTSGSYNEQFF. The CDR3 nucleotides read TGCGCCAGCAGCCCTGGCGGGACTAGCGGTTCCTACAATGAGCAGTTCTTC.

Remarks on this clonotype: This may arise from a read error, as a much more abundant clone is one base away. The chain joins TRBV12-3 or TRBV12-4 to TRBJ1-1, with TRBD1 matching over 8 bases. V shed 6 bases, J shed 1 base, and the junction held 4 bases outside the gene matches. The CDR3 contains 14 residues. CDR3: CASRYQGANTEAFF. DNA for the CDR3: TGTGCCAGCAGATATCAGGGGGCGAACACTGAAGCTTTCTTT.

This clonotype showed up many times. The chain combines TRBV6-5 with TRBJ2-7; D is undetermined. V lost 4 bases and J 4 bases, leaving 11 bases between the germline ends. There are 13 residues in the CDR3. From germline, CDR1 is MNHEY and CDR2 SVGAGI. DNA of the CDR3: TGTGCCAGCAGTTTCCCGCCGACGTACGAGCAGTACTTC. It specifies CASSFPPTYEQYF.

This clonotype was observed a few times. Here the CDR3 reads CASRREGQGREKLFF. CDR3 DNA sequence: TGTGCCAGCAGGCGGGAGGGACAGGGACGTGAAAAACTGTTTTTT. The genes are TRBV12-3 or TRBV12-4 and TRBJ1-4, with 9 bases identical to TRBD1. The CDR3 length is 15 residues. Trimming took 6 bases from V and 7 from J; bases not matched to a gene: 9.

This clonotype was recorded many times. CDR3 sequence reads: CASTLGGLQETQYF. The CDR3 DNA reads TGTGCCAGCACCCTGGGGGGTCTTCAAGAGACCCAGTACTTC. The chain joins TRBV12-3 or TRBV12-4 to TRBJ2-5; TRBD2 might be the D (6 bases). This CDR3 comprises 14 residues. The germline V and J ends were trimmed by 7 bases and 2 bases, with 14 bases remaining between them.

This chain connects TRBV5-5 to TRBJ2-7; maybe TRBD1 (6 bases). Germline lookup yields CDR1 SGHKS and CDR2 YYEKEE (reference sequence). The ends were cut back, 0 bases at V and 2 bases at J, with 12 bases in the middle. This CDR3 region has 15 residues. The CDR3 loop is CASSLGGLRTYEQYF. In DNA form, the CDR3 reads TGTGCCAGCAGCTTGGGGGGGCTCCGAACCTACGAGCAGTACTTC.

This clonotype showed up many times. The V call is TRBV7-2, the J call TRBJ2-5; TRBD1 matches at 9 bases. V lost 4 bases, J lost 5 bases, and 8 bases stayed unmatched. Germline CDR1 is SGHTA and CDR2 is FQGNSA. This CDR3 is built from 15 residues. CDR3 nucleotides: TGTGCCAGCAGCTCCAACAGGGGGCTGAGCGAGACCCAGTACTTC. It translates to CASSSNRGLSETQYF.

This clonotype was seen many times. The chain is built from TRBV28 and TRBJ2-7; D is ambiguous. Germline V gives CDR1 MDHEN, CDR2 SYDVKM. The CDR3 is 13 amino acids. V was pared by 6 bases and J by 2 bases, with 11 bases between. The CDR3 DNA follows: TGTGCCAGCAGCCTTAACACGCCCTACGAGCAGTACTTC. This gives the protein CASSLNTPYEQYF. The whole variable domain, remainder taken from reference TRBV28 and TRBJ2-7, is DVKVTQSSRYLVKRTGEKVFLECVQDMDHENMFWYRQDPGLGLRLIYFSYDVKMKEKGDIPEGYSVSREKKERFSLILESASTNQTSMYLCASSLNTPYEQYFGPGTRLTVT.

In its sample, this clonotype was seen a few times. The chain combines TRBV29-1 with TRBJ2-1, with TRBD1 as a possible D gene (6 bases). The CDR3 runs to 13 residues. From germline, CDR1 is SQVTM and CDR2 ANQGSEA. CDR3 sequence reads: CSFLRGNYNEQFF. DNA of the CDR3: TGCAGTTTTCTCAGGGGCAATTACAATGAGCAGTTCTTC.

This chain joins TRBV6-1 and TRBJ1-5, with D perhaps TRBD1 (5 bases). The CDR3 consists of 13 residues. Trimming shortened V by 5 bases and J by 3 bases, and 8 bases separated the two germline ends. Germline V gives CDR1 MNHNS, CDR2 SASEGT. The CDR3 loop reads CASSTGFNQPQHF. CDR3 bases: TGTGCCAGCAGTACAGGATTCAATCAGCCCCAGCATTTT.